The 9 T cell receptor beta chains listed next were all sequenced from one sample in a study of OX40 agonist ivuxolimab in advanced cancers. Sequencing used immunoSEQ multiplex PCR; TCRdb keeps in-frame clones, though not all of them. The sample lists roughly 53,000 clones, roughly 88% occurring once. The sequences come from CD4+ or CD8+ T cells sorted from blood, collected in a trial of the OX40 agonist ivuxolimab. The source of these receptors is an adult with an advanced solid tumor such as melanoma, head and neck, liver or kidney cancer.

V and J are TRBV5-4 and TRBJ1-1; TRBD1 agrees at 11 bases. The germline gives CDR1 SGHNT, CDR2 YYREEE (reference sequence). V was pared by 4 bases and J by 1 base, with 9 bases of the junction left unmatched. The CDR3 length is 17 residues. CDR3 region: CASSKGQGGGTNTEAFF. Here the CDR3 DNA reads TGTGCCAGCAGCAAGGGACAGGGGGGAGGAACGAACACTGAAGCTTTCTTT.

The chain couples TRBV11-3 to TRBJ2-7; unclear D gene. V lost 5 bases and J lost 2, with 13 bases in between. Germline assignment: CDR1 SGHNT and CDR2 YENEEA. The CDR3 runs 14 residues. The DNA for the CDR3 is TGTGCCAGCAGCCCCAGAAGGTACCCCTACGAGCAGTACTTC. It yields the protein CASSPRRYPYEQYF.

The chain employs TRBV5-1 and TRBJ2-1, with D tentatively TRBD2 (6 bases). CDR1 and CDR2 from the germline V gene are SGHRS and YFSETQ. Trimming took 0 bases from V and 6 from J, leaving 16 bases between them. This CDR3 comprises 16 residues. In DNA, the CDR3 is TGCGCCAGCAGCTTGGGCGGGGACTTCAACCTCAATGAGCAGTTCTTC. Its protein is CASSLGGDFNLNEQFF.

This clone was seen only once. The rearrangement uses TRBV10-3 and TRBJ2-1, with 7 bases that match TRBD1. In germline, CDR1 is ENHRY, CDR2 SYGVKD. The CDR3 contains 15 residues. Germline trimming cut 8 bases from V and 0 bases from J; bases unmatched to any gene: 7. CDR3 DNA: TGTGCCATCTCAGACAGGGCAAACTCCTACAATGAGCAGTTCTTC. Its translation is CAISDRANSYNEQFF.

The rearrangement links TRBV2 to TRBJ1-2; unclear D gene. Germline loops: CDR1 SNHLY, CDR2 FYNNEI. Trimming shortened V by 10 bases and J by 4 bases, and 19 bases separated the two germline ends. The CDR3 covers 14 residues. The CDR3 nucleotides read TGTGCCACATTACCGGAGTCGGGGTCCTATGGCTACACCTTC. Amino acids: CATLPESGSYGYTF.

A few counts support this clone. The rearrangement joins TRBV5-1 to TRBJ2-5, with 10 bases lining up with TRBD2. Trimming cost V 1 base and J 4 bases; bases outside gene matches: 7. This CDR3 contains 16 residues. Germline V gives CDR1 SGHRS, CDR2 YFSETQ. The chain's CDR3 is CASSLSGTSVPETQYF. The CDR3 DNA reads TGCGCCAGCAGCTTGTCCGGGACTAGCGTCCCAGAGACCCAGTACTTC. Drawing the rest from reference TRBV5-1 and TRBJ2-5, the complete variable domain is KAGVTQTPRYLIKTRGQQVTLSCSPISGHRSVSWYQQTPGQGLQFLFEYFSETQRNKGNFPGRFSGRQFSNSRSEMNVSTLELGDSALYLCASSLSGTSVPETQYFGPGTRLLVL.

DNA for the CDR3: TGTGCCAGCTCACCGTCGGGGGAAATCACAGATACGCAGTATTTT. Its translation: CASSPSGEITDTQYF. The chain combines TRBV18 with TRBJ2-3, with a possible D match to TRBD2 (6 bases). V was cut by 3 bases and J by 2 bases, with 12 bases left in between. The CDR3 has 15 residues. CDR1 and CDR2 (germline): KGHSH, LQKENI.

This chain joins TRBV5-1 and TRBJ1-1; D is possibly TRBD1 (6 bases). Germline CDR1 reads SGHRS; CDR2 reads YFSETQ. The CDR3 has 13 amino acids. V dropped 1 base and J dropped 6 bases, with 10 bases sitting between them. This CDR3 is CASSLKGESEAFF. The CDR3 DNA is TGCGCCAGCAGCTTGAAGGGGGAGTCTGAAGCTTTCTTT.

The DNA for the CDR3 is TGTGCCAGCAGCTTTTCCGGGTCCCACTTTAGCAATCAGCCCCAGCATTTT. This gives the protein CASSFSGSHFSNQPQHF. The rearrangement links TRBV5-5 to TRBJ1-5; D not certain. The CDR3 has 17 amino acids. Germline V CDR1 and CDR2: SGHKS, YYEKEE (reference sequence). Trimming took 2 bases from V and 0 from J, leaving 15 bases between them.